This is a list of T cell receptor beta chains from one sample in a study of shared clonotypes between healthy human individuals. This table comes from immunoSEQ multiplex PCR, and its TCRdb copy is limited to in-frame clones, with some not included. The profile shows fewer than 700,000 clones, about 80% of them singletons. Specimen: PBMCs. These receptors were obtained from a woman between 35 and 50 years old in good health. Some clones in this sample may be carry-over from other donors' samples. Each CDR3 is given with its conserved first and last residue. The D gene is left open where the match is weak. Only part of the rows carry a size: once, few, many, or a class if the clone is expanded.

15	NA	NA	TRBV10-2	TRBJ2-1	CASSPSPAGYNEQFF	TGCGCCAGCAGTCCCTCCCCGGCCGGCTACAATGAGCAGTTCTTC
15	TRBD2	NA	TRBV18	TRBJ2-3	CASSPGGGRTDTQYF	TGTGCCAGCTCACCAGGTGGCGGGAGGACAGATACGCAGTATTTT
11	NA	few	TRBV20-1	TRBJ1-1	CSAAPPRGAFF	TGCAGTGCCGCGCCACCGCGGGGGGCTTTCTTT
12	NA	NA	TRBV7-9	TRBJ2-7	CASSYTTGEQYF	TGTGCCAGCAGTTATACAACAGGCGAGCAGTACTTC
13	NA	NA	TRBV5-8	TRBJ1-1	CASSALRGTEAFF	TGTGCCAGCAGCGCACTTAGGGGCACTGAAGCTTTCTTT
15	NA	NA	TRBV10-1	TRBJ2-1	CASSDGGFPYNEQFF	TGCGCCAGCAGTGATGGGGGGTTCCCGTACAATGAGCAGTTCTTC
17	TRBD2	NA	TRBV28	TRBJ2-7	CASSPRLAGGPTYEQYF	TGTGCCAGCAGCCCCCGTTTGGCGGGAGGGCCTACCTACGAGCAGTACTTC
14	NA	NA	TRBV30	TRBJ2-3	CAWSVRGSTDTQYF	TGTGCCTGGAGTGTGAGGGGGAGTACAGATACGCAGTATTTT
17	NA	few	TRBV7-2	TRBJ2-2	CASSSPWGLQNTGELFF	TGTGCCAGCAGCTCCCCCTGGGGCCTGCAAAACACCGGGGAGCTGTTTTTT
17	NA	few	TRBV23-1	TRBJ1-4	CASSQSLAGDFNEKLFF	TGCGCCAGCAGTCAATCGTTAGCAGGGGATTTTAATGAAAAACTGTTTTTT
13	NA	NA	TRBV6-5	TRBJ2-1	CAISQGPYNEQFF	TGTGCCATATCCCAGGGGCCTTACAATGAGCAGTTCTTC
16	NA	NA	TRBV5-1	TRBJ2-1	CASSLAGPHLGNEQFF	TGCGCCAGCAGCTTGGCAGGACCTCATCTAGGCAATGAGCAGTTCTTC
14	NA	NA	TRBV18	TRBJ1-1	CASSPSGVNTEAFF	TGTGCCAGCTCACCCTCGGGTGTGAACACTGAAGCTTTCTTT
14	NA	NA	TRBV29-1	TRBJ2-3	CSVRGGTSTDTQYF	TGCAGCGTGCGAGGGGGAACGTCCACAGATACGCAGTATTTT
12	NA	NA	TRBV28	TRBJ2-7	CASAPGFYEQYF	TGTGCATCGGCTCCGGGATTTTACGAGCAGTACTTC
14	NA	NA	TRBV27	TRBJ1-2	CASSSRRLNYGYTF	TGTGCCAGCAGCTCCCGGAGGTTGAACTATGGCTACACCTTC
13	TRBD1	once	TRBV14	TRBJ1-1	CASSQSQGTVAFF	TGTGCCAGCAGCCAAAGTCAGGGGACAGTGGCTTTCTTT
17	NA	NA	TRBV5-8	TRBJ2-3	CASSLDRAGTSTDTQYF	TGTGCCAGCAGCTTGGACAGGGCGGGGACTAGCACAGATACGCAGTATTTT
13	NA	NA	TRBV10-3	TRBJ2-1	CAITGVGYNEQFF	TGTGCCATCACCGGGGTCGGCTACAATGAGCAGTTCTTC
15	NA	NA	TRBV6-5	TRBJ2-5	CASSASVGSQETQYF	TGTGCCAGCAGCGCCTCCGTGGGGAGTCAAGAGACCCAGTACTTC
13	NA	NA	TRBV15	TRBJ2-7	CATSRDWAMGQYF	TGTGCCACCAGCAGAGATTGGGCAATGGGGCAGTACTTC
14	NA	NA	TRBV6-1	TRBJ2-7	CASSEGSRNYEQYF	TGTGCCAGCAGTGAAGGTAGCAGGAACTACGAGCAGTACTTC
12	NA	NA	TRBV5-1	TRBJ2-1	CASSLTHNEQFF	TGCGCCAGCAGCCTGACTCACAATGAGCAGTTCTTC
15	NA	NA	TRBV4-3	TRBJ1-2	CASSQGTWGNYGYTF	TGCGCCAGCAGCCAAGGGACATGGGGAAACTATGGCTACACCTTC
14	NA	once	TRBV6-5	TRBJ1-1	CASSSGHLNTEAFF	TGTGCCAGCAGTTCGGGGCACCTGAACACTGAAGCTTTCTTT
16	TRBD2	NA	TRBV18	TRBJ2-3	CASSPRIAGGTDTQYF	TGTGCCAGCTCACCACGGATAGCGGGGGGCACAGATACGCAGTATTTT
16	TRBD2	NA	TRBV6-6	TRBJ2-3	CASSFDLAGGGDTQYF	TGTGCCAGCAGTTTCGATCTAGCGGGAGGGGGGGATACGCAGTATTTT
13	TRBD2	NA	TRBV4-1	TRBJ2-7	CASSRGGRYEQYF	TGCGCCAGCAGCCGGGGCGGGAGGTACGAGCAGTACTTC
14	TRBD1	NA	TRBV6-6	TRBJ1-2	CASSYGQANYGYTF	TGTGCCAGCAGTTACGGACAGGCCAACTATGGCTACACCTTC
16	NA	NA	TRBV28	TRBJ1-1	CASSSSRGGGYTEAFF	TGTGCCAGCAGTTCCTCCCGCGGGGGTGGGTACACTGAAGCTTTCTTT
14	NA	many	TRBV7-6	TRBJ1-1	CASTRGGGNTEAFF	TGTGCCAGCACCCGGGGGGGCGGGAACACTGAAGCTTTCTTT
13	NA	few	TRBV19	TRBJ1-1	CASSIKGDTEAFF	TGTGCCAGTAGTATAAAGGGCGACACTGAAGCTTTCTTT
16	TRBD1	once	TRBV5-1	TRBJ1-6	CASSPTPTGEVSPLHF	TGCGCCAGCAGCCCCACACCGACAGGGGAGGTGTCACCCCTCCACTTT
15	TRBD1	few	TRBV2	TRBJ1-1	CASSGQGARVTEAFF	TGTGCCAGCAGTGGACAGGGGGCACGGGTAACTGAAGCTTTCTTT
13	NA	few	TRBV9	TRBJ1-1	CASSVDPGFEAFF	TGTGCCAGCAGCGTAGACCCGGGATTTGAAGCTTTCTTT
15	TRBD2	NA	TRBV19	TRBJ2-7	CASSTPGLASYEQYF	TGTGCCAGTAGTACTCCGGGACTAGCGAGCTACGAGCAGTACTTC
13	NA	NA	TRBV18	TRBJ2-5	CASSRGLQETQYF	TGTGCCAGCTCCCGCGGGCTTCAAGAGACCCAGTACTTC
14	NA	NA	TRBV7-3	TRBJ2-7	CASSLTGGANEQYF	TGTGCCAGCAGCTTAACAGGCGGGGCGAACGAGCAGTACTTC
18	TRBD1	NA	TRBV6-7	TRBJ2-2	CASSYSMLGQPSIWELFF	TGTGCCAGCAGTTACTCGATGCTGGGACAGCCGTCGATCTGGGAGCTGTTTTTT
15	TRBD2	NA	TRBV9	TRBJ2-1	CASSVGNSGITEQFF	TGTGCCAGCAGCGTAGGTAATAGCGGGATAACAGAGCAGTTCTTC
14	TRBD2	NA	TRBV6-6	TRBJ2-7	CASISGLAGGEQYF	TGTGCCAGCATCTCGGGACTAGCGGGAGGGGAGCAGTACTTC
14	NA	NA	TRBV18	TRBJ2-5	CASSPLRDQDTQYF	TGTGCCAGCTCACCTCTTCGGGATCAAGATACCCAGTACTTC
15	TRBD1	NA	TRBV4-3	TRBJ2-1	CASSQTGQGTNEQFF	TGCGCCAGCAGCCAGACGGGACAGGGGACGAATGAGCAGTTCTTC
16	TRBD2	NA	TRBV7-3	TRBJ2-7	CASPPGLAGVSYEQYF	TGTGCCAGCCCCCCGGGACTAGCGGGAGTCTCCTACGAGCAGTACTTC
14	NA	NA	TRBV7-2	TRBJ1-4	CASSLRQGTEKLFF	TGTGCCAGCAGCTTAAGGCAGGGTACTGAAAAACTGTTTTTT